The clone carrying this T cell receptor beta chain has only a few counts. Its antigen remains unknown. The data belong to a study of blood T cells in healthy people across ages. General study results and limits: Estimated diversity, derived from one million T cells, was regarded as an underestimate. Per million T cells, TCR beta diversity dropped roughly linearly as age increased. PBMCs were not sorted, which prevented a conclusive comparison of naive versus antigen-experienced cells.

The authors ran a second PCR of roughly 6 to 12 cycles using a sample-barcoded 5' primer and a J-beta primer mix. CDR3-containing paired-end reads numbered at least 2.5 million in each sample. TCRdb reprocessed the 5' RACE reads via MiXCR and lists one record per CDR3 protein. The table shows roughly 1.5 million distinct CDR3 sequences, with 35% to 45% occurring only once. This TCR was sampled from a woman under 30 in good health. Sequencing was performed on blood.

The CDR3 sequence: CASSPFNEKLFF. The DNA for the CDR3 is TGTGCCAGCAGCCCTTTTAATGAAAAACTGTTTTTT. This chain connects TRBV7-2 to TRBJ1-4; no definite D call. V shed 5 bases and J shed 4 bases, with 5 bases lying between them. The CDR3 totals 12 residues. Germline V gives CDR1 SGHTA, CDR2 FQGNSA. The full variable domain, rest sourced from reference TRBV7-2 and TRBJ1-4, is GAGVSQSPSNKVTEKGKDVELRCDPISGHTALYWYRQSLGQGLEFLIYFQGNSAPDKSGLPSDRFSAERTGGSVSTLTIQRTQQEDSAVYLCASSPFNEKLFFGSGTQLSVL.